This T cell receptor beta chain appears in the sequencing data of a study of T cell clones after liver transplantation. Assay: immunoSEQ multiplex PCR; the TCRdb copy retains only in-frame clones and omits some. This table holds 65,000 to 95,000 clones, 80% found once. Germline loops: CDR1 SGHRS, CDR2 YFSETQ. V trimming: 5 bases; J trimming: 0 bases; junction bases outside the gene matches: 7. The CDR3 runs to 16 residues. The specimen comprised CD4+ T cells from blood, sampled before liver transplant. This TCR came from a human donor who received a liver transplant. The chain uses TRBV5-1 and TRBJ2-3; 9 bases are shared with TRBD1. The CDR3 DNA is TGCGCCAGCAGTTGGGACAGGGTGCCTAGCACAGATACGCAGTATTTT. Protein: CASSWDRVPSTDTQYF.